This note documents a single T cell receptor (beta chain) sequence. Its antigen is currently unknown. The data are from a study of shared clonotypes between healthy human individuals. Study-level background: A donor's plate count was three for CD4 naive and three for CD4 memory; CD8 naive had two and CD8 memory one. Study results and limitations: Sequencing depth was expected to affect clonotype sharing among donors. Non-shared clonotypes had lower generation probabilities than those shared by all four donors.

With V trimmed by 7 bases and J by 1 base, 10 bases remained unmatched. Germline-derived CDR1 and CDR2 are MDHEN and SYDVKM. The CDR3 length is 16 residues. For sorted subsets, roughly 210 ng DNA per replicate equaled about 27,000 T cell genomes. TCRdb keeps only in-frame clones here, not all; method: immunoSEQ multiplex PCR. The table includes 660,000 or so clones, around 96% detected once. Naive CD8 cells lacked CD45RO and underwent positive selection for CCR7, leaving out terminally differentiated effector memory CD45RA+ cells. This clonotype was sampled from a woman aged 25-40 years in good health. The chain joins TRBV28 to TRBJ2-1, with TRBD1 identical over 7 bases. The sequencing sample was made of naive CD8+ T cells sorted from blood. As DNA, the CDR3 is TGTGCCAGCACCGTAAGCCGGGACAGATCCTACAATGAGCAGTTCTTC. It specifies CASTVSRDRSYNEQFF.